This TCR beta chain was captured in a study of T-cell reconstitution after alpha-beta-depleted transplantation in children. Unique molecular identifiers were incorporated into the prepared TCRbeta library. TCRdb ran MiXCR on the PCR reads and lists one entry per CDR3 protein. The sample shows about 500,000 distinct CDR3 sequences, around a third of them seen only once. Unmatched junction bases numbered 1, after V lost 0 bases and J lost 3 bases. This CDR3 is 14 amino acids long. V usage is TRBV12-3 or TRBV12-4 and J usage is TRBJ2-7, with 8 bases identical to TRBD1. The TCR originated in a human donor who donated a stem cell graft to a child with aplastic anemia. This specimen consisted of PBMCs from the stem cell graft donor, obtained from the stem cell graft. The chain's CDR3 is CASSLADRGYEQYF. The CDR3 nucleotides read TGTGCCAGCAGTTTAGCCGACAGGGGCTACGAGCAGTACTTC.